This T cell receptor beta chain emerged from a study of shared clonotypes between healthy human individuals. Whole-study results and caveats: Shared clonotypes across all four donors exceeded non-shared ones in generation probability.

Assay used: immunoSEQ multiplex PCR; TCRdb lists only in-frame clones, some missing. The repertoire holds approximately 1,500,000 clones, with about 96% as singletons. Healthy adults negative for HIV, lacking recent acute infections or vaccinations, served as donors. A note on this clone: Antigen unknown.

The CDR3 contains 11 residues. CDR1 DFQATT and CDR2 SNEGSKA come from the germline V gene (reference sequence). The genes are TRBV20-1 and TRBJ2-5; D is perhaps TRBD2 (6 bases). Input material: naive CD4+ T cells sorted from blood. Subset: CD45RA+ positively selected. The origin of this receptor is a man aged 30 to 39 in good health. CDR3 DNA sequence: TGCAGCGGGGACTCCCAAGAGACCCAGTACTTC. Protein: CSGDSQETQYF.